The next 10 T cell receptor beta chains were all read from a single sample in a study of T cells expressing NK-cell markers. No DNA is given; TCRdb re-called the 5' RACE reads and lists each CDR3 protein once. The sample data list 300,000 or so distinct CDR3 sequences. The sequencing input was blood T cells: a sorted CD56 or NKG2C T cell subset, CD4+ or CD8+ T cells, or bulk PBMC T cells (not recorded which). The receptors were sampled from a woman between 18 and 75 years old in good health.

The CDR3 sequence: CASTPSGSGRTDTQYF. The rearrangement links TRBV28 to TRBJ2-3; the TCRdb D gene call, TRBD2, has no DNA to confirm it. CDR1 and CDR2 (germline): MDHEN, SYDVKM. The CDR3 is made up of 16 amino acids.

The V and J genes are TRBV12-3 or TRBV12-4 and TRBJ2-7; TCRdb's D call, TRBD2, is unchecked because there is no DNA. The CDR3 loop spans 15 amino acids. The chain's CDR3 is CASRPGLAAPYEQYF.

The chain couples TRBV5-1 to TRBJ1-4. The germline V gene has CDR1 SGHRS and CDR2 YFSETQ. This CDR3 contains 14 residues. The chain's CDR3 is CASSSGPVDEKLFF. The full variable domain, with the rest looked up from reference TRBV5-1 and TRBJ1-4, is KAGVTQTPRYLIKTRGQQVTLSCSPISGHRSVSWYQQTPGQGLQFLFEYFSETQRNKGNFPGRFSGRQFSNSRSEMNVSTLELGDSALYLCASSSGPVDEKLFFGSGTQLSVL.

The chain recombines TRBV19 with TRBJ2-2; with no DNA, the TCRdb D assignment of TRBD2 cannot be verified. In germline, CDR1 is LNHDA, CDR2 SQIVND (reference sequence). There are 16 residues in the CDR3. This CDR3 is CASTRAGGGYTGELFF.

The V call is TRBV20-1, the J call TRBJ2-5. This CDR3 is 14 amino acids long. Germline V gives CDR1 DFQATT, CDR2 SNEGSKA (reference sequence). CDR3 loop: CSAREPSPSETQYF.

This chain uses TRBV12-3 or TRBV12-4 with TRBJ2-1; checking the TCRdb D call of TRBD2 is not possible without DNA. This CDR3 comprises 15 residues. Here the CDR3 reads CASSPGTSGPNEQFF.

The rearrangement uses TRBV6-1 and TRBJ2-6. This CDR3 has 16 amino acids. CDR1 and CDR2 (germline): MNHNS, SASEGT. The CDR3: CASRKGHHSGANVLTF.

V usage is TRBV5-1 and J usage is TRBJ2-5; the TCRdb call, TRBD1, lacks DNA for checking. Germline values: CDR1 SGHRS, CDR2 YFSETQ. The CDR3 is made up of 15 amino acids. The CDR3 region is CASSAGTGREETQYF.

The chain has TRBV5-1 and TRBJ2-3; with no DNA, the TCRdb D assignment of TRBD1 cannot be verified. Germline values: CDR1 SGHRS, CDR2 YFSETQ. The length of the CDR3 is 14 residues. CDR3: CASRAGTGTDTQYF.

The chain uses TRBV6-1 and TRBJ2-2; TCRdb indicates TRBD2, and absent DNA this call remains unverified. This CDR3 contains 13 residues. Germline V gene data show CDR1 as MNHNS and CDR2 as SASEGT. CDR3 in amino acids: CASFEGNTGELFF.